This TCR beta chain was retrieved from a study of shared clonotypes between healthy human individuals. The authors ran the assay at deep level. The data were produced by immunoSEQ multiplex PCR, yet TCRdb's version contains in-frame clones alone and is incomplete. The data contain about 680,000 clones, around 73% of them singletons. Of note for this clone: What it binds is unknown.

This CDR3 has 13 amino acids. V shed 4 bases and J shed 5 bases, with 11 bases lying between them. The germline V gene has CDR1 SGHTA and CDR2 FQGNSA. Overall study findings and caveats: Genetic and exposure-history diversity was limited by the few donors.

The V gene is TRBV7-2, the J gene TRBJ2-5; no reliable D call. What was sequenced was memory CD4+ T cells sorted from blood. Subset of the sample: CD45RA-negative fraction. The receptor was isolated from a woman in her twenties or thirties in good health. The CDR3 is CASSYSSAETQYF. The DNA of the CDR3 is TGTGCCAGCAGCTATAGCAGTGCGGAGACCCAGTACTTC.